The sequence of this T cell receptor (beta chain) was determined in a study of blood T cell repertoires in COVID-19. CDR3 length equals 14 residues. The germline CDR1 and CDR2 sequences are MGHDK and SYGVNS. Trimming cost V 4 bases and J 5 bases; bases outside gene matches: 5. Authors' analysis steps: Amplified reference gene primers provided the basis for estimating nucleated cell counts. The protocol was immunoSEQ multiplex PCR, while the TCRdb copy is restricted to in-frame clones and leaves out a portion. V and J calls and clone size are those listed in that table; D and trimming were worked out from the DNA. The table has 300,000 to 350,000 clones, more than 80% seen once. Followed over time, Seattle patients had been enrolled while infection was active.

The chain recombines TRBV25-1 with TRBJ2-7, with 10 positions matching TRBD1. This receptor was taken from a woman in her thirties with COVID-19, enrolled during active disease. The sequencing sample was made of peripheral blood. DNA for the CDR3: TGTGCCAGCAGTGGACCGGGACAGGGGCACGAGCAGTACTTC. Encoded protein: CASSGPGQGHEQYF.